This TCR beta chain was captured in a study of T cell responses to AZD1222 COVID-19 vaccine. Study-level background: Pooled in the analysis were second doses at about 4 or about 12 weeks.

V was pared by 2 bases and J by 7 bases, with 23 bases between. This CDR3 has 18 amino acids. CDR1 and CDR2 from the germline V gene are LGHNT and FRNRAP. Assay used: immunoSEQ multiplex PCR; TCRdb lists only in-frame clones, some missing. The table records 170,000 or so clones, 85% to 95% of them present only once. Overall study results and limits: At 160-218 and 743-854, vaccine-associated CD4 TCRs were dominant, and they spanned spike. Spike-specific TCR breadth and depth both grew after two AZD1222 doses.

Note on this clone: Its antigen is still unknown.

The chain links TRBV12-5 to TRBJ1-4; possibly TRBD1 for D (5 bases). Here the sequenced sample was peripheral blood, taken on day 0 of AZD1222 vaccination. This TCR derives from an adult in good health. CDR3 DNA: TGTGCTAGTGGTTTGCAAACAGGTGTGGGGAGCCACCGTGAAAAACTGTTTTTT. This codes for CASGLQTGVGSHREKLFF.